A single sample gave rise to the 29 T cell receptor beta chains below, sequenced in a study of CD4+ T cells in melanoma. The method was immunoSEQ multiplex PCR; TCRdb's version includes in-frame clones alone and lacks a portion of them. The sample consists of approximately 20,000 clones, over 75% of them appearing once. The sample consisted of cells from a culture (not recorded whether cultured in vitro). These TCRs come from a human donor with melanoma.

The chain links TRBV7-2 to TRBJ1-1; no firm D call. The V gene lost 4 bases and the J gene lost 1 base, with 7 bases spanning the gap. Germline V CDR1 and CDR2: SGHTA, FQGNSA. This CDR3 is 13 amino acids long. CDR3 DNA sequence: TGTGCCAGCAGCTCTGGACGGAACACTGAAGCTTTCTTT. As protein: CASSSGRNTEAFF.

This clone has just a few counts. V usage is TRBV2 and J usage is TRBJ1-5; D might be TRBD1 (6 bases). The ends were cut back, 9 bases at V and 6 bases at J, with 15 bases in the middle. CDR1 and CDR2 (germline): SNHLY, FYNNEI. CDR3 length: 13 residues. CDR3 sequence: CASQTGWSQPQHF. The CDR3 bases are TGTGCCAGTCAAACAGGGTGGAGTCAGCCCCAGCATTTT.

The rearrangement links TRBV13 to TRBJ1-1; D is perhaps TRBD1 (6 bases). This CDR3 has 20 residues. CDR1 is PRHDT, CDR2 FYEKMQ, per germline (reference sequence). Trimming cost V 0 bases and J 2 bases, with 25 bases left between them. CDR3 coding DNA: TGTGCCAGCAGCTTAGGCCTGTTCTGGGGGCTAGTGAGGGTCAACACTGAAGCTTTCTTT. Its protein is CASSLGLFWGLVRVNTEAFF.

The chain has TRBV5-1 and TRBJ1-2; D ambiguous. This CDR3 contains 13 residues. Germline-derived CDR1 and CDR2 are SGHRS and YFSETQ. V was clipped by 0 bases and J by 7 bases, with 10 bases between them. The CDR3 protein is CASSLEVGSGYTF. For the CDR3, the DNA is TGCGCCAGCAGCTTGGAGGTGGGCTCTGGCTACACCTTC.

This chain links TRBV5-4 with TRBJ2-7, with D perhaps given as TRBD1 or TRBD2 (6 bases each). The CDR3 is 12 residues long. CDR1 and CDR2 from the germline V gene are SGHNT and YYREEE (reference sequence). Trimming removed 4 bases from V and 12 bases from J, with 17 bases in between. CDR3 residues: CASSPSGAHLYF. The CDR3 DNA follows: TGTGCCAGCAGCCCCTCGGGGGCTCACCTGTACTTC.

This clone was counted a few times. J is TRBJ1-1 and V is TRBV9; D remains ambiguous. The CDR3 spans 15 residues. CDR1 is SGDLS and CDR2 is YYNGEE in the germline V gene. V lost 0 bases and J 0 bases, leaving 9 bases between the germline ends. CDR3 protein: CASSVAGRMNTEAFF. The CDR3 nucleotides read TGTGCCAGCAGCGTAGCTGGTCGGATGAACACTGAAGCTTTCTTT.

This chain joins TRBV6-1 and TRBJ1-2; unclear D gene. The V end lost 2 bases, the J end lost 8 bases, and 3 bases lay between the germline ends. Germline loops: CDR1 MNHNS, CDR2 SASEGT. This CDR3 spans 10 amino acids. CDR3 coding DNA: TGTGCCAGCAGTGAACTCGGCTACACCTTC. Its protein is CASSELGYTF.

The chain is built from TRBV19 and TRBJ1-1; D call uncertain. The V end lost 4 bases, the J end lost 4 bases, and 13 bases lay between the germline ends. In germline, CDR1 is LNHDA, CDR2 SQIVND (reference sequence). CDR3 length equals 14 residues. CDR3 coding DNA: TGTGCCAGTAGTAGAGAAAAGCGGGGCACTGAAGCTTTCTTT. Translating it yields CASSREKRGTEAFF.

The chain couples TRBV5-4 to TRBJ1-4, with 10 bases fitting TRBD1. This CDR3 is 14 amino acids long. V was clipped by 4 bases and J by 6 bases; unmatched bases: 3. Looked up from germline, CDR1 is SGHNT and CDR2 is YYREEE (reference sequence). The CDR3 DNA is TGTGCCAGCAGCCGGGACAGGGGATATGAAAAACTGTTTTTT. Amino acid sequence: CASSRDRGYEKLFF.

The rearrangement joins TRBV6-1 to TRBJ1-2, with no clear D. The CDR3 totals 15 residues. V was clipped by 7 bases and J by 2 bases, with 17 bases between them. Germline-derived CDR1 and CDR2 are MNHNS and SASEGT. This chain's CDR3 is CASNLTPTLNYGYTF. The CDR3 DNA reads TGTGCCAGCAATCTGACTCCCACCCTGAACTATGGCTACACCTTC.

This sequence joins TRBV4-2 and TRBJ2-7, with 9 bases lining up with TRBD2. The junction had 8 bases not matched to a gene; V was cut back by 1 base and J by 4 bases. The CDR3 is 16 residues long. Per germline, CDR1 LGHNA and CDR2 YNFKEQ. The CDR3 here is CASSQGRLSGGYEQYF. The CDR3 DNA reads TGTGCCAGCAGCCAAGGTCGACTGAGCGGGGGGTACGAGCAGTACTTC.

The chain recombines TRBV10-3 with TRBJ1-1; no firm D call. The germline CDR1 and CDR2 sequences are ENHRY and SYGVKD. This CDR3 comprises 12 residues. Trimming left V 10 bases short and J 0 bases short, with 9 bases between. DNA for the CDR3: TGTGCCACGAAGACCTTGAACACTGAAGCTTTCTTT. It codes for CATKTLNTEAFF.

V gene TRBV4-2 combines with J gene TRBJ2-2; 12 bases align to TRBD2. Losses at the gene ends were 1 base for V and 4 bases for J; bases not matched to a gene: 4. This CDR3 has 17 amino acids. The germline CDR1 and CDR2 sequences are LGHNA and YNFKEQ. In DNA form, the CDR3 reads TGTGCCAGCAGCCAAGCTAGCGGGGGGGCACTCACCGGGGAGCTGTTTTTT. Translation gives CASSQASGGALTGELFF.

The rearrangement uses TRBV7-9 and TRBJ1-6, with 7 nucleotides matching TRBD1. In germline, CDR1 is SEHNR, CDR2 FQNEAQ (reference sequence). With V trimmed by 2 bases and J by 7 bases, 5 bases remained unmatched. The CDR3 length is 15 residues. CDR3 protein: CASSLTGTVNSPLHF. The CDR3 nucleotides read TGTGCCAGCAGCTTAACCGGGACAGTGAATTCACCCCTCCACTTT.

The DNA of the CDR3 is TGCGCCAGCAGCTTAGGAGGGGCGGATAGTCAGCCCCAGCATTTT. The encoded protein is CASSLGGADSQPQHF. The chain couples TRBV5-1 to TRBJ1-5, with a possible D match to TRBD1 (5 bases). CDR1 SGHRS and CDR2 YFSETQ come from the germline V gene. The CDR3 is made up of 15 amino acids. The V gene lost 2 bases and the J gene lost 6 bases, with 15 bases spanning the gap.

The chain links TRBV5-1 to TRBJ2-7, with D possibly called TRBD1 or TRBD2 (5 bases each). This CDR3 comprises 14 residues. Germline V gene data show CDR1 as SGHRS and CDR2 as YFSETQ. V shed 3 bases and J shed 3 bases, with 13 bases lying between them. This CDR3 reads CASSSEGKFYEQYF. For the CDR3, the DNA is TGCGCCAGCAGCTCCGAGGGGAAATTCTACGAGCAGTACTTC. Based on the CDR3 plus reference TRBV5-1 and TRBJ2-7, the full variable domain is KAGVTQTPRYLIKTRGQQVTLSCSPISGHRSVSWYQQTPGQGLQFLFEYFSETQRNKGNFPGRFSGRQFSNSRSEMNVSTLELGDSALYLCASSSEGKFYEQYFGPGTRLTVT.

The rearrangement uses TRBV5-1 and TRBJ1-1; D might be TRBD1 (5 bases). The V gene's germline CDR1 is SGHRS and CDR2 YFSETQ. V dropped 7 bases and J dropped 1 base, with 17 bases sitting between them. The length of the CDR3 is 15 residues. CDR3 DNA: TGCGCCAGCGCGGGGGGGAGGTTCGGGAACACTGAAGCTTTCTTT. It encodes CASAGGRFGNTEAFF.

The chain has TRBV7-6 and TRBJ2-5, with 8 bases identical to TRBD2. Germline CDR1 and CDR2: SGHVS and FNYEAQ. The length of the CDR3 is 20 residues. J gave up 3 bases and V 0 bases, and 18 bases lay outside the gene matches. CDR3 bases: TGTGCCAGCAGCTTAGCGTTTGCCTCGGGGGGGGGTACAGGAAAAGAGACCCAGTACTTC. This encodes CASSLAFASGGGTGKETQYF.

This clone was observed a single time. This chain connects TRBV6-5 to TRBJ2-7; unclear D gene. This CDR3 region has 15 residues. The germline gives CDR1 MNHEY, CDR2 SVGAGI. V was pared by 6 bases and J by 1 base, with 16 bases between. The CDR3 loop is CASSSEGPGSYEQYF. CDR3 coding DNA: TGTGCCAGCAGCTCCGAAGGACCCGGATCCTACGAGCAGTACTTC.

The chain uses TRBV14 and TRBJ2-1; D is possibly TRBD1 or TRBD2 (5 bases each). Germline CDR1 reads SGHDN; CDR2 reads FVKESK. Trimming took off 0 bases at V and 4 bases at J, with 22 bases between the two ends. CDR3 size: 19 residues. The CDR3: CASSQESARAGAAYNEQFF. In nucleotides, the CDR3 is TGTGCCAGCAGCCAAGAATCGGCGCGGGCCGGGGCCGCGTACAATGAGCAGTTCTTC.

The V gene is TRBV27, the J gene TRBJ2-5; the match to TRBD2 covers 10 bases. This CDR3 contains 16 residues. Per germline, CDR1 MNHEY and CDR2 SMNVEV (reference sequence). Trimming cost V 2 bases and J 5 bases; bases outside gene matches: 8. CDR3 DNA sequence: TGTGCCAGCAGTTTACTAACTAGCGGGGCGCGGGAGACCCAGTACTTC. Its protein is CASSLLTSGARETQYF.

This sequence joins TRBV5-6 and TRBJ1-2; TRBD1 matches 10 bases. This CDR3 spans 14 amino acids. V dropped 6 bases and J dropped 8; count of bases not matched to a gene: 10. CDR1 and CDR2 from the germline V gene are SGHDT and YYEEEE. CDR3 loop: CASTRDRGLRGYTF. CDR3 in DNA: TGTGCCAGCACACGTGACAGGGGGCTTCGAGGCTACACCTTC.

This clone has a handful of counts. The V call is TRBV2, the J call TRBJ1-5; D might be TRBD1 (5 bases). V lost 5 bases and J 7 bases, leaving 15 bases between the germline ends. The CDR3 is 14 residues long. Germline V gene lookup returns CDR1 SNHLY and CDR2 FYNNEI. The CDR3 loop is CASSRSGWMQPQHF. The CDR3 nucleotides read TGTGCCAGCAGTCGTTCAGGGTGGATGCAGCCCCAGCATTTT.

V is TRBV4-2 and J is TRBJ2-7; a possible D gene is TRBD1 (6 bases). The CDR3 totals 14 residues. Germline CDR1 LGHNA, CDR2 YNFKEQ. V was shortened by 1 base and J by 5 bases, with 12 bases between the two germline ends. The CDR3 bases are TGTGCCAGCAGCCAAGCTACTCAGGGGAACGAGCAGTACTTC. It specifies CASSQATQGNEQYF.

This sequence joins TRBV5-1 and TRBJ1-2; no reliable D call. Germline loops: CDR1 SGHRS, CDR2 YFSETQ. Trimming left V 0 bases short and J 6 bases short, with 15 bases between. The CDR3 spans 15 residues. The CDR3 DNA follows: TGCGCCAGCAGCTTGGTTCCCGAAGTAGGGAATGGCTACACCTTC. Translation gives CASSLVPEVGNGYTF.

The DNA for the CDR3 is TGTGCCAGCAGCTTAGGCGTCGCGGGGGGCTACAATGAGCAGTTCTTC. As protein: CASSLGVAGGYNEQFF. V gene TRBV11-3 combines with J gene TRBJ2-1; 8 nucleotides match TRBD2. V shed 1 base and J 3 bases; nucleotides not matched to a gene: 5. From germline, CDR1 is SGHNT and CDR2 YENEEA. The CDR3 runs 16 residues.

This clone was seen once. The chain links TRBV11-2 to TRBJ2-7; 10 nucleotides match TRBD2. The trim removed 2 bases at V and 7 bases at J, leaving 11 bases unmatched. There are 16 residues in the CDR3. Looked up from germline, CDR1 is SGHAT and CDR2 is FQNNGV. The CDR3 is CASSLRTERGGWEQYF. The CDR3, as DNA: TGTGCCAGCAGCTTACGTACGGAGCGGGGGGGTTGGGAGCAGTACTTC.

The rearrangement uses TRBV4-1 and TRBJ1-4, with D unresolved. V shed 1 base and J shed 7 bases, with 4 bases lying between them. From germline, CDR1 is MGHRA and CDR2 YSYEKL. The CDR3 runs to 12 residues. The CDR3 bases are TGCGCCAGCAGCCAAGCGGTTGAAAAACTGTTTTTT. Its translation: CASSQAVEKLFF.

The chain uses TRBV7-3 and TRBJ1-6; D is ambiguous. The CDR3 totals 15 residues. Deletions cut 2 bases from V and 6 bases from J, with 11 bases between. CDR1 and CDR2 from the germline V gene are SGHTA and FQGTGA. For the CDR3, the DNA is TGTGCCAGCAGCTTAGGAGGCGGAATTAATTCACCCCTCCACTTT. Encoded protein: CASSLGGGINSPLHF.